Given below is one T cell receptor beta chain in context. This sample stems from a study of blood T cell repertoires in COVID-19. In the study overall: Donors in the United States, Italy and Spain gave samples during acute or convalescent COVID-19. In each case, the material was cDNA or gDNA derived from T cells, B-cell-depleted T cells, or PBMCs.

CDR1 KGHSH and CDR2 LQKENI come from the germline V gene. This CDR3 spans 13 amino acids. V shed 8 bases and J shed 8 bases, with 16 bases lying between them. Original analysis: How many nucleated cells were present was estimated from reference gene primer amplification. Profiling relied on immunoSEQ multiplex PCR, and the TCRdb table lists in-frame clones only, not all of them. V and J calls plus clone size are reproduced from that table; the DNA served to infer D and trimming. The sample records about 130,000 clones, around 85% being singletons. J is TRBJ1-5 and V is TRBV18, with D maybe TRBD1 (5 bases). This TCR derives from a man aged 50-59 years who had recovered from COVID-19. The material sequenced was PBMCs or T cells enriched from blood (not recorded which). CDR3 residues: CASRVDLGEPQHF. CDR3 DNA sequence: TGTGCCAGCCGAGTCGACTTAGGGGAGCCCCAGCATTTT.